Each of the 30 T cell receptor beta chains below was sequenced from the same sample in a study of cytomegalovirus exposure and HLA in healthy donors. This table comes from immunoSEQ multiplex PCR, and its TCRdb copy is limited to in-frame clones, with some not included. The sample consists of some 160,000 clones, 88% of them appearing once. Sequencing was performed on PBMCs. The source is a man between 18 and 35 years old in good health and CMV-seronegative.

The genes are TRBV6-6 and TRBJ1-4; the D is unclear. Germline V gene data show CDR1 as MNHNY and CDR2 as SVGAGI (reference sequence). There are 14 residues in the CDR3. V was trimmed by 0 bases and J by 8 bases, leaving 10 bases between them. CDR3 loop: CASSYSNSWEKLFF. The CDR3 DNA is TGTGCCAGCAGTTACTCGAATAGCTGGGAAAAACTGTTTTTT.

This chain connects TRBV5-1 to TRBJ2-3; TRBD2 might be the D (7 bases). V shed 0 bases and J shed 4 bases, with 12 bases lying between them. CDR1 SGHRS and CDR2 YFSETQ come from the germline V gene. The CDR3 is 15 residues long. The CDR3 nucleotides read TGCGCCAGCAGCTTGGCCACGGGGGGCCCAGATACGCAGTATTTT. Amino acids: CASSLATGGPDTQYF.

The chain employs TRBV7-9 and TRBJ1-2; D not certain. Germline CDR1 and CDR2: SEHNR and FQNEAQ (reference sequence). The length of the CDR3 is 14 residues. V lost 3 bases and J 4 bases, leaving 12 bases between the germline ends. This CDR3 is CASSFITGGYGYTF. Written as DNA, the CDR3 is TGTGCCAGCAGCTTTATAACCGGAGGCTATGGCTACACCTTC. Full variable domain (rest looked up from reference TRBV7-9 and TRBJ1-2): DTGVSQNPRHKITKRGQNVTFRCDPISEHNRLYWYRQTLGQGPEFLTYFQNEAQLEKSRLLSDRFSAERPKGSFSTLEIQRTEQGDSAMYLCASSFITGGYGYTFGSGTRLTVV.

This clone was found once. The chain employs TRBV10-2 and TRBJ2-7, with TRBD2 matching 9 bases. This CDR3 contains 14 residues. Losses at the gene ends were 5 bases for V and 6 bases for J; bases not matched to a gene: 8. From germline, CDR1 is WSHSY and CDR2 SAAADI. The CDR3 spells CASSWASGVGEQYV. The CDR3 bases are TGCGCCAGCAGTTGGGCTAGCGGGGTCGGCGAGCAGTACGTC.

This rearrangement joins TRBV5-1 to TRBJ1-1; 9 bases fit TRBD1. The germline V gene has CDR1 SGHRS and CDR2 YFSETQ. Trimming removed 4 bases from V and 3 bases from J; junction bases left unmatched: 16. CDR3 length: 18 residues. For the CDR3, the DNA is TGCGCCAGCAGCGTACCCCGGGACAGGGCCCAGATGGACACTGAAGCTTTCTTT. Translating it yields CASSVPRDRAQMDTEAFF.

The chain has TRBV28 and TRBJ1-5; perhaps TRBD1 as D (6 bases). Trimming cost V 6 bases and J 5 bases, with 17 bases left between them. This CDR3 comprises 15 residues. CDR1 MDHEN and CDR2 SYDVKM come from the germline V gene. The CDR3 spells CASRPYRVEYQPQHF. CDR3 DNA: TGTGCCAGCAGACCCTACAGGGTAGAGTATCAGCCCCAGCATTTT.

The chain employs TRBV9 and TRBJ2-2; D possibly corresponds to TRBD2 (6 bases). Germline assignment: CDR1 SGDLS and CDR2 YYNGEE. The CDR3 has 13 amino acids. V shed 3 bases and J shed 7 bases, with 10 bases lying between them. The CDR3 sequence: CASSEGGGGELFF. As DNA, the CDR3 is TGTGCCAGCAGCGAGGGAGGAGGCGGGGAGCTGTTTTTT.

The J gene is TRBJ2-1, the V gene TRBV11-3; D possibly corresponds to TRBD2 (6 bases). The CDR3 consists of 16 residues. V was cut by 5 bases and J by 0 bases, with 14 bases left in between. The germline gives CDR1 SGHNT, CDR2 YENEEA. The CDR3 sequence is CASSVGLLSSYNEQFF. The CDR3 coding sequence is TGTGCCAGCAGCGTGGGACTTCTTAGCTCCTACAATGAGCAGTTCTTC.

V gene TRBV6-6 combines with J gene TRBJ1-2, with TRBD1 identical over 8 bases. After removal of 2 bases from V and 8 bases from J, the junction contained 13 bases not matched to a gene. This CDR3 contains 16 residues. Germline loops: CDR1 MNHNY, CDR2 SVGAGI (reference sequence). The CDR3 DNA reads as TGTGCCAGCAGTTACCAACCGGGACAGGCCTCTGGGGGCTACACCTTC. Translated: CASSYQPGQASGGYTF.

The rearrangement uses TRBV10-3 and TRBJ1-6; D is undetermined. With 5 bases removed from V and 4 bases from J, the gap between germline ends came to 6 bases. The CDR3 contains 13 residues. Germline V lookup: CDR1 ENHRY, CDR2 SYGVKD. CDR3 DNA: TGTGCCATCAGTCCAGAATATAATTCACCCCTCCACTTT. This gives the protein CAISPEYNSPLHF.

CDR3 in DNA: TGCAGTGCTAGAGAACCTACTCGAGCTTTCTTT. It translates to CSAREPTRAFF. This chain uses TRBV20-1 with TRBJ1-1, with D unclear. Germline V gene sequence: CDR1 DFQATT, CDR2 SNEGSKA (reference sequence). This CDR3 comprises 11 residues. Trimming shortened V by 0 bases and J by 10 bases, and 9 bases separated the two germline ends.

The chain recombines TRBV5-8 with TRBJ1-5; D may be TRBD1 (5 bases). This CDR3 has 17 amino acids. Looked up from germline, CDR1 is SGHTS and CDR2 is YDEGEE. V was trimmed by 3 bases and J by 0 bases, leaving 16 bases between them. DNA of the CDR3: TGTGCCAGCAGCTCGCGATCCTCGACAGATAGCAATCAGCCCCAGCATTTT. Translation gives CASSSRSSTDSNQPQHF. Complete variable domain (other parts from reference TRBV5-8 and TRBJ1-5): EAGVTQSPTHLIKTRGQQATLRCSPISGHTSVYWYQQALGLGLQFLLWYDEGEERNRGNFPPRFSGRQFPNYSSELNVNALELEDSALYLCASSSRSSTDSNQPQHFGDGTRLSIL.

This chain connects TRBV7-9 to TRBJ2-7; D unresolved. V lost 3 bases and J 3 bases, leaving 9 bases between the germline ends. The CDR3 has 13 residues. Germline V lookup: CDR1 SEHNR, CDR2 FQNEAQ (reference sequence). The CDR3 DNA sequence: TGTGCCAGCAGCTTTTTCAGTAACTACGAGCAGTACTTC. Its protein product is CASSFFSNYEQYF. Drawing the rest from reference TRBV7-9 and TRBJ2-7, the complete variable domain is DTGVSQNPRHKITKRGQNVTFRCDPISEHNRLYWYRQTLGQGPEFLTYFQNEAQLEKSRLLSDRFSAERPKGSFSTLEIQRTEQGDSAMYLCASSFFSNYEQYFGPGTRLTVT.

This clone was seen once. CDR3 bases: TGTGCCAGCAGTGGCCGACAGGGATTCTACGAGCAGTACTTC. Amino acid sequence: CASSGRQGFYEQYF. V gene TRBV6-1 combines with J gene TRBJ2-7, with 7 bases matching TRBD1. The ends lost 4 bases at V and 3 bases at J; junction bases unmatched: 6. The germline V gene encodes CDR1 MNHNS and CDR2 SASEGT. This CDR3 region has 14 residues.

J is TRBJ1-2 and V is TRBV10-3, with a possible D match to TRBD1 (5 bases). V dropped 6 bases and J dropped 8 bases, with 13 bases sitting between them. The length of the CDR3 is 12 residues. Germline-derived CDR1 and CDR2 are ENHRY and SYGVKD. In DNA, the CDR3 is TGTGCCATCAGCCCATCAGGGTACGGCTACACCTTC. Its protein product is CAISPSGYGYTF.

The V gene is TRBV4-1, the J gene TRBJ2-2; 8 bases agree with TRBD1. Trimming took 7 bases from V and 0 from J; bases not matched to a gene: 4. Germline assignment: CDR1 MGHRA and CDR2 YSYEKL. This CDR3 spans 15 amino acids. The CDR3: CASKTGGANTGELFF. DNA of the CDR3: TGCGCCAGCAAAACAGGGGGAGCGAACACCGGGGAGCTGTTTTTT.

V usage is TRBV19 and J usage is TRBJ1-2, with D uncertain. This CDR3 region has 12 residues. Trimming shortened V by 3 bases and J by 3 bases, and 5 bases separated the two germline ends. The germline V gene has CDR1 LNHDA and CDR2 SQIVND (reference sequence). This CDR3 is CASSIGDYGYTF. The CDR3 DNA follows: TGTGCCAGTAGTATCGGTGACTATGGCTACACCTTC. Full variable domain (remainder filled in from reference TRBV19 and TRBJ1-2): DGGITQSPKYLFRKEGQNVTLSCEQNLNHDAMYWYRQDPGQGLRLIYYSQIVNDFQKGDIAEGYSVSREKKESFPLTVTSAQKNPTAFYLCASSIGDYGYTFGSGTRLTVV.

V is TRBV6-1 and J is TRBJ1-4; D unresolved. Looked up from germline, CDR1 is MNHNS and CDR2 is SASEGT. The CDR3 runs to 15 residues. V shed 3 bases and J shed 7 bases, with 15 bases lying between them. The CDR3 sequence is CASSEWASGAEKLFF. CDR3 nucleotides: TGTGCCAGCAGTGAGTGGGCGAGTGGCGCTGAAAAACTGTTTTTT.

The V and J genes are TRBV6-5 and TRBJ2-7; 7 bases match TRBD1. Germline V gene data show CDR1 as MNHEY and CDR2 as SVGAGI. The V gene end was trimmed by 0 bases and the J gene end by 5 bases; junction bases not matched to a gene: 4. This CDR3 region has 14 residues. CDR3 sequence (DNA): TGTGCCAGCAGTTACTCAGGGGGCATGGACGAGCAGTACTTC. It is translated as CASSYSGGMDEQYF.

J is TRBJ2-1 and V is TRBV28; D remains unclear. The CDR3 is 13 residues long. Germline V gives CDR1 MDHEN, CDR2 SYDVKM. The germline V and J ends were trimmed by 8 bases and 0 bases, with 8 bases remaining between them. DNA of the CDR3: TGTGCCAGCTCTTCCCGCTCCTACAATGAGCAGTTCTTC. This sequence encodes CASSSRSYNEQFF.

The V and J genes are TRBV6-1 and TRBJ1-1; D is uncertain. CDR3 length equals 14 residues. Trimming took off 3 bases at V and 7 bases at J, with 15 bases between the two ends. Germline CDR1 reads MNHNS; CDR2 reads SASEGT. CDR3 bases: TGTGCCAGCAGTGAGAGCCGGGCGGGTCGTGAAGCTTTCTTT. It yields the protein CASSESRAGREAFF.

CDR3 coding DNA: TGTGCCAGCAGTTTGAGGACTAGCGGGAGTTTTTATGAGCAGTTCTTC. It specifies CASSLRTSGSFYEQFF. The V gene is TRBV28, the J gene TRBJ2-1, with 13 bases fitting TRBD2. The CDR3 has 16 residues. Per germline, CDR1 MDHEN and CDR2 SYDVKM. V shed 3 bases, J shed 8 bases, and the junction held 7 bases outside the gene matches.

V gene TRBV7-9 combines with J gene TRBJ2-7; D remains unclear. Germline CDR1 is SEHNR and CDR2 is FQNEAQ (reference sequence). The length of the CDR3 is 14 residues. Trimming removed 5 bases from V and 3 bases from J, with 14 bases in between. This CDR3 is CASSASTGRYEQYF. CDR3 in DNA: TGTGCCAGCAGCGCGTCGACGGGTCGCTACGAGCAGTACTTC.

This clone was detected only once. The chain combines TRBV6-5 with TRBJ2-1, with a weak D call TRBD2 (5 bases). V was cut by 0 bases and J by 10 bases, with 13 bases left in between. The CDR3 extends over 14 amino acids. Looked up from germline, CDR1 is MNHEY and CDR2 is SVGAGI. CDR3 loop: CASSYSRVGDEQFF. The DNA of the CDR3 is TGTGCCAGCAGTTACTCGAGGGTGGGAGACGAGCAGTTCTTC.

The CDR3 spells CASSPRGNYNEQFF. CDR3 in DNA: TGCGCCAGCAGCCCTAGGGGAAATTACAATGAGCAGTTCTTC. J is TRBJ2-1 and V is TRBV5-1, with a weak D call TRBD1 (5 bases). Trimming shortened V by 4 bases and J by 4 bases, and 12 bases separated the two germline ends. Germline assignment: CDR1 SGHRS and CDR2 YFSETQ. The CDR3 length is 14 residues.

This CDR3 is CASSPDGTVANTGELFF. Here the CDR3 DNA reads TGCGCCAGCAGCCCGGACGGGACAGTCGCGAACACCGGGGAGCTGTTTTTT. This chain connects TRBV5-1 to TRBJ2-2; 7 bases are shared with TRBD1. V gave up 4 bases and J gave up 0 bases; unmatched junction bases: 9. CDR1 SGHRS and CDR2 YFSETQ come from the germline V gene. The CDR3 runs to 17 residues.

The J gene is TRBJ2-3, the V gene TRBV5-1; the match to TRBD2 covers 8 bases. The CDR3 runs to 15 residues. Germline-derived CDR1 and CDR2 are SGHRS and YFSETQ. The V segment lost 3 bases and the J segment 5 bases; nucleotides outside the gene matches: 8. CDR3 DNA: TGCGCCAGCAGCTATTTACGGGAGGGAGAAGATACGCAGTATTTT. Amino acids: CASSYLREGEDTQYF.

The rearrangement uses TRBV4-2 and TRBJ1-5, with 9 bases aligning to TRBD1. Germline V gene data show CDR1 as LGHNA and CDR2 as YNFKEQ. V gave up 3 bases and J gave up 4 bases; unmatched junction bases: 4. The CDR3 has 15 amino acids. CDR3 sequence reads: CASSQDRGYNQPQHF. For the CDR3, the DNA is TGTGCCAGCAGCCAGGACAGGGGTTATAATCAGCCCCAGCATTTT.

The rearrangement joins TRBV27 to TRBJ1-2; D is uncertain. This CDR3 region has 15 residues. With 5 bases removed from V and 0 bases from J, the gap between germline ends came to 13 bases. Germline-derived CDR1 and CDR2 are MNHEY and SMNVEV (reference sequence). CDR3 DNA: TGTGCCAGCAGTCCCAAGACGGAGGCTAACTATGGCTACACCTTC. Its protein is CASSPKTEANYGYTF.

The rearrangement uses TRBV7-8 and TRBJ1-5, with a weak D call TRBD1 (5 bases). The CDR3 is 15 residues long. Germline-derived CDR1 and CDR2 are SGHVS and FQNEAQ. Between the trimmed V and J ends, which lost 7 bases and 0 bases, there was a span of 13 bases. CDR3 DNA: TGTGCCAGCACCCCACGGGACTATAGCAATCAGCCCCAGCATTTT. It translates to CASTPRDYSNQPQHF.